The 31 T cell receptor beta chains listed next were all sequenced from one sample in a study of response to subunit inactivated influenza vaccine. MiXCR was run by TCRdb on the RT-PCR reads, yielding one entry per CDR3 protein. This sample has around 520,000 distinct CDR3 sequences, with 25% found just once. The sample was CD4+ T cells sorted from PBMCs, taken less than 6 days after vaccination. These receptor sequences come from a man over 45 who received an inactivated influenza vaccine.

This clonotype was seen only a few times. The chain combines TRBV6-2 or TRBV6-3 with TRBJ2-7, with 11 bases that match TRBD2. The CDR3 consists of 15 residues. Unmatched junction bases numbered 4, after V lost 2 bases and J lost 4 bases. The germline V gene has CDR1 MNHEY and CDR2 SVGEGT. The CDR3 DNA reads as TGTGCCAGCAGTTACCTGGGACTAGCGGATTACGAGCAGTACTTC. Translation gives CASSYLGLADYEQYF.

This clonotype showed up just a few times. The gene calls are TRBV20-1 and TRBJ2-3; possibly TRBD1 for D (7 bases). CDR1 and CDR2 from the germline V gene are DFQATT and SNEGSKA (reference sequence). Trimming removed 0 bases from V and 4 bases from J, with 11 bases in between. The CDR3 extends over 14 amino acids. The CDR3 DNA reads TGCAGTGCTAGAGATCGCAGGGGGGCAGATACGCAGTATTTT. It codes for CSARDRRGADTQYF.

V and J are TRBV5-4 and TRBJ2-1, with TRBD2 matching 7 bases. CDR3 length equals 16 residues. V lost 4 bases, J lost 7 bases, and 14 bases stayed unmatched. Germline V lookup: CDR1 SGHNT, CDR2 YYREEE (reference sequence). The CDR3 reads CASSPGGAGASNEQFF. In DNA form, the CDR3 reads TGTGCCAGCAGCCCCGGTGGGGCGGGAGCGTCGAATGAGCAGTTCTTC.

This CDR3 is CSATGTGVETQYF. CDR3 DNA sequence: TGCAGTGCAACCGGGACAGGGGTAGAGACCCAGTACTTC. The chain joins TRBV20-1 to TRBJ2-5, with 10 bases matching TRBD1. The germline V gene has CDR1 DFQATT and CDR2 SNEGSKA (reference sequence). The CDR3 is made up of 13 amino acids. V was pared by 6 bases and J by 4 bases, with 5 bases of the junction left unmatched.

The rearrangement joins TRBV4-2 to TRBJ2-7; D perhaps matches TRBD2 (6 bases). Germline assignment: CDR1 LGHNA and CDR2 YNFKEQ. This CDR3 region has 13 residues. V lost 1 base and J 6 bases, leaving 10 bases between the germline ends. CDR3 nucleotides: TGTGCCAGCAGCCAAGCCCGGGAGTTCGAGCAGTACTTC. Its protein product is CASSQAREFEQYF.

The chain couples TRBV28 to TRBJ2-5; D perhaps matches TRBD1 (5 bases). Germline CDR1 reads MDHEN; CDR2 reads SYDVKM. The V end was cut by 6 bases, the J end by 5 bases, with 19 bases between. The CDR3 runs 15 residues. CDR3 region: CASRTGTDIGETQYF. In DNA form, the CDR3 reads TGTGCCAGCAGAACAGGCACAGACATTGGGGAGACCCAGTACTTC.

This clonotype was seen a few times. For the CDR3, the DNA is TGTGCCACCAGCAGAGATCGGAGAACTAGCGGGAGGGTTTCAGATACGCAGTATTTT. Its translation: CATSRDRRTSGRVSDTQYF. The V gene is TRBV15, the J gene TRBJ2-3; TRBD2 agrees at 13 bases. The CDR3 loop spans 19 amino acids. Germline loops: CDR1 LNHNV, CDR2 YYDKDF (reference sequence). V lost 0 bases, J lost 4 bases, and 10 bases stayed unmatched.

This sequence joins TRBV5-5 and TRBJ2-7, with D uncertain. Trimming removed 4 bases from V and 1 base from J, with 12 bases in between. The CDR3 length is 14 residues. Germline values: CDR1 SGHKS, CDR2 YYEKEE (reference sequence). The CDR3 coding sequence is TGTGCCAGCAGCACGCTAGGGTATTCCTACGAGCAGTACTTC. It is translated as CASSTLGYSYEQYF.

The chain combines TRBV20-1 with TRBJ2-3; tentative D call: TRBD1 (7 bases). This CDR3 spans 15 amino acids. Germline V gene lookup returns CDR1 DFQATT and CDR2 SNEGSKA (reference sequence). V lost 2 bases and J lost 0, with 12 bases in between. The CDR3 DNA reads as TGCAGTGCTAGACGACAGGGAGGTAGCACAGATACGCAGTATTTT. This codes for CSARRQGGSTDTQYF.

A few counts support this clonotype. The gene calls are TRBV29-1 and TRBJ1-1; D is undetermined. Per germline, CDR1 SQVTM and CDR2 ANQGSEA. V lost 3 bases and J 0 bases, leaving 14 bases between the germline ends. The CDR3 covers 15 residues. Here the CDR3 DNA reads TGCAGCGTTGATGGAGGTGGGGTAATGAACACTGAAGCTTTCTTT. The encoded protein is CSVDGGGVMNTEAFF.

This chain connects TRBV12-3 or TRBV12-4 to TRBJ2-5; a weak D match, TRBD2 (5 bases). V lost 4 bases and J lost 1, with 13 bases in between. The CDR3 runs 15 residues. In nucleotides, the CDR3 is TGTGCCAGCAGTTCCCGGGAAAGCTTCCAAGAGACCCAGTACTTC. Translating gives CASSSRESFQETQYF.

The chain couples TRBV9 to TRBJ2-5; 7 positions match TRBD2. Germline V CDR1 and CDR2: SGDLS, YYNGEE. CDR3 length: 16 amino acids. Trimming at V came to 2 bases and at J to 4 bases, leaving 11 bases not matched to a gene. The CDR3 DNA sequence: TGTGCCAGCAGCGTTGGAGGCGGGAGTAAAGGAGAGACCCAGTACTTC. This gives the protein CASSVGGGSKGETQYF.

This sequence joins TRBV7-9 and TRBJ2-1; possible D gene TRBD2, 5 bases. Trimming took 6 bases from V and 6 from J, leaving 15 bases between them. The germline gives CDR1 SEHNR, CDR2 FQNEAQ (reference sequence). The CDR3 is made up of 14 amino acids. The CDR3 spells CASRKPGSPNEQFF. The CDR3 DNA reads as TGTGCCAGCAGAAAGCCGGGATCACCCAATGAGCAGTTCTTC.

This clonotype turned up a few times. This chain links TRBV5-1 with TRBJ2-7; tentative D call: TRBD1 (5 bases). The CDR3 loop spans 15 amino acids. Germline-derived CDR1 and CDR2 are SGHRS and YFSETQ. V was pared by 0 bases and J by 5 bases, with 15 bases between. CDR3 residues: CASSLATQGADEQYF. The DNA for the CDR3 is TGCGCCAGCAGCTTGGCGACGCAAGGGGCGGACGAGCAGTACTTC.

V gene TRBV12-3 or TRBV12-4 combines with J gene TRBJ2-5; tentatively, D is TRBD1 or TRBD2 (5 bases each). V was shortened by 2 bases and J by 4 bases, with 17 bases between the two germline ends. CDR3 length: 16 residues. CDR3 nucleotides: TGTGCCAGCAGTTTATATGGCACGAAGGGGAGAGAGACCCAGTACTTC. Encoded protein: CASSLYGTKGRETQYF.

This rearrangement joins TRBV4-1 to TRBJ2-2; no clear D. V shed 1 base and J shed 6 bases, with 6 bases lying between them. Germline V lookup: CDR1 MGHRA, CDR2 YSYEKL. The CDR3 loop spans 13 amino acids. This CDR3 is CASSQGVAGELFF. CDR3 coding DNA: TGCGCCAGCAGCCAAGGCGTAGCCGGGGAGCTGTTTTTT.

There are a few counts of this clonotype. J is TRBJ2-1 and V is TRBV5-6; 11 positions agree with TRBD1. The CDR3 consists of 14 residues. CDR1 is SGHDT and CDR2 is YYEEEE in the germline V gene. The V gene end was trimmed by 5 bases and the J gene end by 9 bases; junction bases not matched to a gene: 7. The CDR3 reads CASRPGQGVGEQFF. DNA for the CDR3: TGTGCCAGCAGGCCGGGACAGGGGGTGGGTGAGCAGTTCTTC. The full variable domain, rest sourced from reference TRBV5-6 and TRBJ2-1, is DAGVTQSPTHLIKTRGQQVTLRCSPKSGHDTVSWYQQALGQGPQFIFQYYEEEERQRGNFPDRFSGHQFPNYSSELNVNALLLGDSALYLCASRPGQGVGEQFFGPGTRLTVL.

This clonotype was recorded a few times. The chain has TRBV5-1 and TRBJ2-2; possibly TRBD1 for D (6 bases). Per the germline V gene, CDR1 is SGHRS and CDR2 is YFSETQ. The CDR3 loop spans 14 amino acids. V was pared by 4 bases and J by 5 bases, with 12 bases between. The CDR3 sequence: CASSRDTSTGELFF. The CDR3 region has the DNA TGCGCCAGCAGCCGGGACACCTCTACCGGGGAGCTGTTTTTT. Combining the CDR3 with reference TRBV5-1 and TRBJ2-2 gives the whole variable domain KAGVTQTPRYLIKTRGQQVTLSCSPISGHRSVSWYQQTPGQGLQFLFEYFSETQRNKGNFPGRFSGRQFSNSRSEMNVSTLELGDSALYLCASSRDTSTGELFFGEGSRLTVL.

V usage is TRBV6-2 or TRBV6-3 and J usage is TRBJ2-2; perhaps TRBD1 as D (6 bases). V dropped 7 bases and J dropped 5 bases, with 20 bases sitting between them. CDR1 is MNHEY, CDR2 SVGEGT, per germline. This CDR3 region has 16 residues. CDR3 DNA: TGTGCCAGCACGCTGTATCTGGGGGCGCAAACCGGGGAGCTGTTTTTT. It translates to CASTLYLGAQTGELFF.

The rearrangement links TRBV19 to TRBJ2-1, with D perhaps TRBD1 (5 bases). This CDR3 is built from 14 residues. Germline V gene lookup returns CDR1 LNHDA and CDR2 SQIVND (reference sequence). V dropped 7 bases and J dropped 6 bases, with 16 bases sitting between them. The DNA of the CDR3 is TGTGCCAGTATGACAGTCTCCACCGCCAATGAGCAGTTCTTC. This encodes CASMTVSTANEQFF.

This clonotype was seen a few times. This sequence joins TRBV20-1 and TRBJ2-4, with D perhaps assigned TRBD1 or TRBD2 (6 bases each). The CDR3 covers 17 residues. V lost 5 bases, J lost 0 bases, and 20 bases lay in between. Per the germline V gene, CDR1 is DFQATT and CDR2 is SNEGSKA (reference sequence). The CDR3: CSAGGTGHLLAKNIQYF. In DNA, the CDR3 is TGCAGTGCTGGAGGGACGGGACACCTACTAGCCAAAAACATTCAGTACTTC.

This chain uses TRBV20-1 with TRBJ2-7; D might be TRBD2 (6 bases). Looked up from germline, CDR1 is DFQATT and CDR2 is SNEGSKA (reference sequence). There are 14 residues in the CDR3. Trimming removed 0 bases from V and 2 bases from J, with 11 bases in between. CDR3 coding DNA: TGCAGTGCTAGAGACGGGAGAACCCCCTACGAGCAGTACTTC. It is translated as CSARDGRTPYEQYF.

V and J are TRBV6-5 and TRBJ2-7; TRBD1 matches at 8 bases. This CDR3 is 14 amino acids long. After removal of 2 bases from V and 2 bases from J, the junction contained 2 bases not matched to a gene. Germline V lookup: CDR1 MNHEY, CDR2 SVGAGI. CDR3 nucleotide sequence: TGTGCCAGCAGTTACACAGGGGGGCCCTACGAGCAGTACTTC. Translation: CASSYTGGPYEQYF.

The chain recombines TRBV28 with TRBJ2-7; 8 bases agree with TRBD1. The V gene's germline CDR1 is MDHEN and CDR2 SYDVKM. The V gene end was trimmed by 5 bases and the J gene end by 2 bases; junction bases not matched to a gene: 5. This CDR3 spans 14 amino acids. Written as DNA, the CDR3 is TGTGCCAGCAGTGGGGGACAGGTCGCCTACGAGCAGTACTTC. It is translated as CASSGGQVAYEQYF.

The chain joins TRBV5-6 to TRBJ1-5; 8 bases match TRBD1. The V and J ends lost 3 bases and 7 bases, in that order; junction bases with no gene match: 3. The CDR3 consists of 13 residues. From germline, CDR1 is SGHDT and CDR2 YYEEEE. This CDR3 reads CASSYTGGQPQHF. CDR3 sequence (DNA): TGTGCCAGCAGCTACACAGGGGGGCAGCCCCAGCATTTT.

This clonotype was found a few times. The chain recombines TRBV10-3 with TRBJ1-1; a possible D gene is TRBD1 (5 bases). Between the trimmed V and J ends, which lost 3 bases and 1 base, there was a span of 9 bases. This CDR3 region has 14 residues. Per germline, CDR1 ENHRY and CDR2 SYGVKD. The CDR3 region is CAISESTGNTEAFF. In DNA form, the CDR3 reads TGTGCCATCAGTGAATCCACAGGGAACACTGAAGCTTTCTTT.

The V call is TRBV3-1, the J call TRBJ2-5, with D perhaps being TRBD1 or TRBD2 (5 bases each). Trimming shortened V by 8 bases and J by 4 bases, and 14 bases separated the two germline ends. Germline CDR1 is LGHDT and CDR2 is YNNKEL (reference sequence). The CDR3 is 13 amino acids. DNA for the CDR3: TGTGCCAGCGCCCGCTGGGACGCAGAGACCCAGTACTTC. Encoded protein: CASARWDAETQYF.

This clonotype was detected a few times. The chain carries TRBV7-2 and TRBJ1-1; D remains ambiguous. Trimming shortened V by 2 bases and J by 0 bases, and 7 bases separated the two germline ends. CDR3 length: 14 amino acids. Germline lookup yields CDR1 SGHTA and CDR2 FQGNSA. CDR3 residues: CASSLLWVNTEAFF. CDR3 sequence (DNA): TGTGCCAGCAGCTTACTCTGGGTGAACACTGAAGCTTTCTTT.

The CDR3 sequence: CASSLGGYSTDTQYF. CDR3 in DNA: TGTGCCAGCAGCTTAGGGGGCTATAGCACAGATACGCAGTATTTT. V gene TRBV7-2 combines with J gene TRBJ2-3, with D perhaps TRBD1 (5 bases). V lost 1 base to trimming and J lost 0 bases, with 8 bases between them. The CDR3 extends over 15 amino acids. Germline loops: CDR1 SGHTA, CDR2 FQGNSA.

This clonotype has only a few counts. V gene TRBV24-1 combines with J gene TRBJ2-1; possibly TRBD1 for D (5 bases). V lost 0 bases, J lost 0 bases, and 8 bases lay in between. The CDR3 runs to 16 residues. CDR1 and CDR2 from the germline V gene are KGHDR and SFDVKD. DNA of the CDR3: TGTGCCACCAGTGATTTGGGGGCGAGCTCCTACAATGAGCAGTTCTTC. This sequence encodes CATSDLGASSYNEQFF.

The chain has TRBV5-4 and TRBJ2-3; 14 nucleotides align to TRBD2. CDR3 length: 16 amino acids. Germline CDR1 reads SGHNT; CDR2 reads YYREEE (reference sequence). V lost 4 bases, J lost 5 bases, and 6 bases stayed unmatched. CDR3 in DNA: TGTGCCAGCAGCCCGGGACTAGCGGGAGCGAAAGATACGCAGTATTTT. As protein: CASSPGLAGAKDTQYF.